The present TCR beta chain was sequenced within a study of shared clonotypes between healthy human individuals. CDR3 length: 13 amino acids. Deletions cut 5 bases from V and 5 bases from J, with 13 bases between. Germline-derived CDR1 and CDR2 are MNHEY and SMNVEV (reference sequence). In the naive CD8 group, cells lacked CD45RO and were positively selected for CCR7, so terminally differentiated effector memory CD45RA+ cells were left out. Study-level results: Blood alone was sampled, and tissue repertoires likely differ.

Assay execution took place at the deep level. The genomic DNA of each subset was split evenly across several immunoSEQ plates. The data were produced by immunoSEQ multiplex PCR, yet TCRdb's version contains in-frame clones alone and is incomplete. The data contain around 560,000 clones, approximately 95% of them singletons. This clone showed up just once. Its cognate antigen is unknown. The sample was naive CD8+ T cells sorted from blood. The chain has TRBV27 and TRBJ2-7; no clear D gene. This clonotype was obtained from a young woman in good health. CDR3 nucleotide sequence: TGTGCCAGCAGTGGGCCGGGTAAGAACGAGCAGTACTTC. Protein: CASSGPGKNEQYF.